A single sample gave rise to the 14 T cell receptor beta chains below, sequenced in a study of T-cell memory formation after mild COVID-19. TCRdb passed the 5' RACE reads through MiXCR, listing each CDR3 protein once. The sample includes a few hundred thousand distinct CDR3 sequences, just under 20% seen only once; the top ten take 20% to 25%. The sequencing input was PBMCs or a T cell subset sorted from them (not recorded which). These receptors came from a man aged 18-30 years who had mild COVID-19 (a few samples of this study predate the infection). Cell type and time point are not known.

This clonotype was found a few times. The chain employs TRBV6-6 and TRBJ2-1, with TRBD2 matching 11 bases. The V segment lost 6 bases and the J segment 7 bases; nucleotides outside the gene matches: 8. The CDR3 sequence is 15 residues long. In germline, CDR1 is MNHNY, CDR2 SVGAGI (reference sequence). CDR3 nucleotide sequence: TGTGCCAGCAGAGATTCTAGCGGGGGGATGAATGAGCAGTTCTTC. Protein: CASRDSSGGMNEQFF.

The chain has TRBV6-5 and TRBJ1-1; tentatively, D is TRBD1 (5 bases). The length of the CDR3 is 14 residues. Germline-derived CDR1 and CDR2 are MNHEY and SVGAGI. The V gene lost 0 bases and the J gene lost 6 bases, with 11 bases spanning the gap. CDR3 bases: TGTGCCAGCAGTTACTCTGCAGAAGGGGCTGAAGCTTTCTTT. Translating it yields CASSYSAEGAEAFF.

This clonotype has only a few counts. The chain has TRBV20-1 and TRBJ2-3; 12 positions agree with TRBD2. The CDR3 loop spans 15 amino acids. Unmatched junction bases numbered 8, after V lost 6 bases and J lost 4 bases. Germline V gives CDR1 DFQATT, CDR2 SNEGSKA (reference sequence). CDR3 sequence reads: CSAKAASGGADTQYF. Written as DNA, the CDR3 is TGCAGTGCGAAAGCCGCTAGCGGGGGGGCAGATACGCAGTATTTT.

The CDR3 sequence is CASSLSFNYGYTF. For the CDR3, the DNA is TGTGCCAGCAGTTTATCCTTTAACTATGGCTACACCTTC. The chain uses TRBV28 and TRBJ1-2; D remains unclear. This CDR3 spans 13 amino acids. Germline V gene data show CDR1 as MDHEN and CDR2 as SYDVKM. Trimming removed 1 base at V and 1 base at J, with 4 bases between.

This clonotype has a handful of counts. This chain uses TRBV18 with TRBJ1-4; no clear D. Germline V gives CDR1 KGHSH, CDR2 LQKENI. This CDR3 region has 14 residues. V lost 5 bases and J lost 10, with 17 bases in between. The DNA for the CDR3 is TGTGCCAGCTCATACACAGCGCCTATCGGAAAACTGTTTTTT. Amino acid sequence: CASSYTAPIGKLFF.

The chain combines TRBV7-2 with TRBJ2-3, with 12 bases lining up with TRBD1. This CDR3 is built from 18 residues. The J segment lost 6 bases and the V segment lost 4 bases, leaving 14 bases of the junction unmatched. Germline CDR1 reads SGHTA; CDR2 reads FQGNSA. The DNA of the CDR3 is TGTGCCAGCAGCTCTCCGCCCGGGACAGGGGGCGAGGGGGATACGCAGTATTTT. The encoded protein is CASSSPPGTGGEGDTQYF.

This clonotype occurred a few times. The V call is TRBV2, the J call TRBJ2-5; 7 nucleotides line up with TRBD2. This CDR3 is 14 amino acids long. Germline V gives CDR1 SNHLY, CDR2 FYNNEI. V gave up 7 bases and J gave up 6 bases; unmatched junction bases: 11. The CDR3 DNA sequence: TGTGCCAGCACCCCTGAGCGCGGGGGAAAGACCCAGTACTTC. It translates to CASTPERGGKTQYF.

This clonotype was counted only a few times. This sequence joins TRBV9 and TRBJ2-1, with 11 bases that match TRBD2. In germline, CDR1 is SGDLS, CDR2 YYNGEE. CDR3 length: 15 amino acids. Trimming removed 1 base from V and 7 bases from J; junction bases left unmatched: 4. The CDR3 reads CASSVRSSGGNEQFF. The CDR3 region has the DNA TGTGCCAGCAGCGTACGGTCTAGCGGGGGGAATGAGCAGTTCTTC.

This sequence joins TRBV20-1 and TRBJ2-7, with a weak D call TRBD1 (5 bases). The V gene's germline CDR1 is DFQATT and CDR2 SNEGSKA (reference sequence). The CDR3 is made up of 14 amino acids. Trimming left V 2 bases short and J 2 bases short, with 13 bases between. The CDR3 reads CSARHARVPYEQYF. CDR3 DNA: TGCAGTGCTAGACACGCCAGGGTCCCCTACGAGCAGTACTTC.

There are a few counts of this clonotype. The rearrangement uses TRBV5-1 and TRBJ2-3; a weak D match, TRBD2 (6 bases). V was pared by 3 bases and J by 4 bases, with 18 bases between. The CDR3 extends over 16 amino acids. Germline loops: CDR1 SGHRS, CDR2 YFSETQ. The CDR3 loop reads CASSWRPGEGADTQYF. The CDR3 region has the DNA TGCGCCAGCAGCTGGAGACCGGGGGAAGGGGCAGATACGCAGTATTTT.

The CDR3 sequence is CASSLGSLMNTEAFF. The CDR3 DNA sequence: TGTGCCAGCAGTCTAGGGTCCCTTATGAACACTGAAGCTTTCTTT. The rearrangement joins TRBV9 to TRBJ1-1; D unresolved. The CDR3 runs to 15 residues. Trimming removed 5 bases from V and 0 bases from J, with 14 bases in between. Germline V gives CDR1 SGDLS, CDR2 YYNGEE.

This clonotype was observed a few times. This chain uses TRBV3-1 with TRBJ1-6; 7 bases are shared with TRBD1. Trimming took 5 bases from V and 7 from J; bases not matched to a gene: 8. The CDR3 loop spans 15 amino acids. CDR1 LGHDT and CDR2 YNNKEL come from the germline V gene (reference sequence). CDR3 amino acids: CASSAGTVENSPLHF. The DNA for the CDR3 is TGTGCCAGCAGCGCCGGGACAGTCGAGAATTCACCCCTCCACTTT. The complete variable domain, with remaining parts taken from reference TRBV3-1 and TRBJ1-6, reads DTAVSQTPKYLVTQMGNDKSIKCEQNLGHDTMYWYKQDSKKFLKIMFSYNNKELIINETVPNRFSPKSPDKAHLNLHINSLELGDSAVYFCASSAGTVENSPLHFGNGTRLTVT.

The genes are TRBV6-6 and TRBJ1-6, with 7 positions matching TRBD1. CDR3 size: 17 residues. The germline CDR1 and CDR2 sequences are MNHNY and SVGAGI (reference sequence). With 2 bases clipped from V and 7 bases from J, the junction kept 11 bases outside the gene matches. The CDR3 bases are TGTGCCAGCAGTTACCCGTGGACAGGAGTTCAAAATTCACCCCTCCACTTT. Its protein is CASSYPWTGVQNSPLHF.

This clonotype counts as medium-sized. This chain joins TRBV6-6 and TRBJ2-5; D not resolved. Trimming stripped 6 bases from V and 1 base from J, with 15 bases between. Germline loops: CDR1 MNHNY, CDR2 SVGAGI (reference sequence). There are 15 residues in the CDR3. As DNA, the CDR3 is TGTGCCAGCAGACTTAAGTTGACGTCCCAAGAGACCCAGTACTTC. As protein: CASRLKLTSQETQYF.